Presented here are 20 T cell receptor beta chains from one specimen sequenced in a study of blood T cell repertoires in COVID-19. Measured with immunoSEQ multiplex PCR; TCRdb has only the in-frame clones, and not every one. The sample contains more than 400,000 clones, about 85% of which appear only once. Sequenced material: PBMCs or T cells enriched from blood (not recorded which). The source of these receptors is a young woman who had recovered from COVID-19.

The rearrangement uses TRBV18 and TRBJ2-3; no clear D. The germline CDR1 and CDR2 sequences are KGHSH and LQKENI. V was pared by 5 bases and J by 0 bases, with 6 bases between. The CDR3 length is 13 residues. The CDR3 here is CASSEQSTDTQYF. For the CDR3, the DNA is TGTGCCAGCTCAGAACAGAGCACAGATACGCAGTATTTT.

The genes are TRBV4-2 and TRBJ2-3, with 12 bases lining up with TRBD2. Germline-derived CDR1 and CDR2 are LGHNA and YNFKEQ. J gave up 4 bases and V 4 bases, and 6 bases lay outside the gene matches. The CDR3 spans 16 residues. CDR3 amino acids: CASSLLAGGGPDTQYF. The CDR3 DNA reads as TGTGCCAGCAGCCTACTAGCGGGGGGAGGTCCAGATACGCAGTATTTT.

The CDR3 region is CASEPRGGTQYF. Here the CDR3 DNA reads TGTGCCAGCGAGCCTAGGGGAGGTACGCAGTATTTT. The chain is built from TRBV6-6 and TRBJ2-3, with D possibly TRBD2 on 6 matching bases. The CDR3 contains 12 residues. Germline CDR1 is MNHNY and CDR2 is SVGAGI (reference sequence). V shed 8 bases and J shed 8 bases, with 14 bases lying between them.

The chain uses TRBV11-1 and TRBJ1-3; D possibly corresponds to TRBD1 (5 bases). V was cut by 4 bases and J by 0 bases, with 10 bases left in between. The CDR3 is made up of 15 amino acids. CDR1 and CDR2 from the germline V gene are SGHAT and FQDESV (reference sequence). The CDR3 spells CASSSDSYSGNTIYF. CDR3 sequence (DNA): TGTGCCAGCAGCTCAGACAGTTACTCTGGAAACACCATATATTTT.

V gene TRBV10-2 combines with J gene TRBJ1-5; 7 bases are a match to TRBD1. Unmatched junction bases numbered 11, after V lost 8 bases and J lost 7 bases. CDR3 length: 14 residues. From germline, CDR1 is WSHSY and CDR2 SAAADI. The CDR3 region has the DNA TGCGCCAGCGGCCTAACAGGGGTGGGACAGCCCCAGCATTTT. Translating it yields CASGLTGVGQPQHF.

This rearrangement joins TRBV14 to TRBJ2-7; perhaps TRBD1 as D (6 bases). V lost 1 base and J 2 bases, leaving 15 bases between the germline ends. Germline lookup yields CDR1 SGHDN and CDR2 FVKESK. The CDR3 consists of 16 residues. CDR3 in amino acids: CASSQGQANLAYEQYF. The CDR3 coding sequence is TGTGCCAGCAGCCAAGGACAGGCCAACCTCGCCTACGAGCAGTACTTC.

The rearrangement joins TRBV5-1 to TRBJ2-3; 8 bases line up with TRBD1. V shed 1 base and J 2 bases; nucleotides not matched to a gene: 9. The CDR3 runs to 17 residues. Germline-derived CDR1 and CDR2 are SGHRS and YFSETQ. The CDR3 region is CASSLPGTGPPTDTQYF. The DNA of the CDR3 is TGCGCCAGCAGCTTGCCCGGGACAGGTCCACCCACAGATACGCAGTATTTT.

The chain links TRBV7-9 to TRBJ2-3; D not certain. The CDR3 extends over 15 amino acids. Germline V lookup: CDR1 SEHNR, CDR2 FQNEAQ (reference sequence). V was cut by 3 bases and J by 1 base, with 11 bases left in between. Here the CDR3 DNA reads TGTGCCAGCAGCTTCGAGTCCAAAGGCACAGATACGCAGTATTTT. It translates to CASSFESKGTDTQYF. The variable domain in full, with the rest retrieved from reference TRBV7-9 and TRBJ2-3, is DTGVSQNPRHKITKRGQNVTFRCDPISEHNRLYWYRQTLGQGPEFLTYFQNEAQLEKSRLLSDRFSAERPKGSFSTLEIQRTEQGDSAMYLCASSFESKGTDTQYFGPGTRLTVL.

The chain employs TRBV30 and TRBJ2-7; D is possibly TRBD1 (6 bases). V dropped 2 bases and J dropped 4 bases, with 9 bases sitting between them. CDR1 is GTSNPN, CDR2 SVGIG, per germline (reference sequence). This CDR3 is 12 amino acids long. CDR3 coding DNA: TGTGCCTGGAGTTTAGGGGGTTACGAGCAGTACTTC. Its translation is CAWSLGGYEQYF.

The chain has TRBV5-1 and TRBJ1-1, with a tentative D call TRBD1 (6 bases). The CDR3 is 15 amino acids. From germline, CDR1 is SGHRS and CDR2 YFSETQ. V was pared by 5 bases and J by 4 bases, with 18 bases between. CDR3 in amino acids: CASSVSGTLSTEAFF. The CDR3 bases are TGCGCCAGCAGTGTAAGTGGGACACTGAGCACTGAAGCTTTCTTT.

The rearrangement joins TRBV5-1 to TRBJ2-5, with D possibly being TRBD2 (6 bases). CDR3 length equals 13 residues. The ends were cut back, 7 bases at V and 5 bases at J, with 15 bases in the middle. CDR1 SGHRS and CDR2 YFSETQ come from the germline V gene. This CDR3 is CASEGGDLETQYF. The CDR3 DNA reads TGCGCCAGCGAGGGCGGGGACCTGGAGACCCAGTACTTC.

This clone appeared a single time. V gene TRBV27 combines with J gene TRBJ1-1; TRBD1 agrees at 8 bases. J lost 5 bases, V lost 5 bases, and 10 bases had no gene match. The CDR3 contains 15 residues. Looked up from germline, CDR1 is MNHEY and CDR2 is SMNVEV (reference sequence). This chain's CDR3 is CASSPLQGETTEAFF. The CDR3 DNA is TGTGCCAGCAGTCCCTTACAGGGGGAGACAACTGAAGCTTTCTTT.

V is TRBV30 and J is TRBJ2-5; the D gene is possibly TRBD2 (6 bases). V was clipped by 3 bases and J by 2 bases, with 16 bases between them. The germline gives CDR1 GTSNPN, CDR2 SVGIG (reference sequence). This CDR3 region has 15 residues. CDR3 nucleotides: TGTGCCTGGAGCGCCCTACGGGACTTACAAGAGACCCAGTACTTC. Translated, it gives CAWSALRDLQETQYF.

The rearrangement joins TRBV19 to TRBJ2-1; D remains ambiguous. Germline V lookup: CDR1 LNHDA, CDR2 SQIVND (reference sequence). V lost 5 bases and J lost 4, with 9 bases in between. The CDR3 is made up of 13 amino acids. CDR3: CASSPRRYNEQFF. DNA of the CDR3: TGTGCCAGTAGTCCTCGCCGGTACAATGAGCAGTTCTTC. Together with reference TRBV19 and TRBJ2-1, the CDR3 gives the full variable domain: DGGITQSPKYLFRKEGQNVTLSCEQNLNHDAMYWYRQDPGQGLRLIYYSQIVNDFQKGDIAEGYSVSREKKESFPLTVTSAQKNPTAFYLCASSPRRYNEQFFGPGTRLTVL.

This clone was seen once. The CDR3 here is CASSLAATGNEQFF. In nucleotides, the CDR3 is TGCGCCAGCAGCTTGGCCGCAACAGGGAATGAGCAGTTCTTC. The genes are TRBV5-1 and TRBJ2-1, with D perhaps matching TRBD1 (6 bases). The CDR3 consists of 14 residues. Germline V lookup: CDR1 SGHRS, CDR2 YFSETQ. V was shortened by 0 bases and J by 7 bases, with 11 bases between the two germline ends.

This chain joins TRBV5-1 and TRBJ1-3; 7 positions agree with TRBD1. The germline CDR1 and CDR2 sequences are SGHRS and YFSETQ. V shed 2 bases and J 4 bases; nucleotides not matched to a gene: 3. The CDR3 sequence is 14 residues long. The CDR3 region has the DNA TGCGCCAGCAGCTTAGGGGGCGCCGGAAACACCATATATTTT. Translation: CASSLGGAGNTIYF.

The CDR3 protein is CASRPETGSKKLFF. The CDR3 DNA sequence: TGTGCCAGCAGGCCCGAGACAGGGAGTAAAAAACTGTTTTTT. The V and J genes are TRBV2 and TRBJ1-4; 7 positions match TRBD1. The germline V gene encodes CDR1 SNHLY and CDR2 FYNNEI. With 6 bases clipped from V and 9 bases from J, the junction kept 10 bases outside the gene matches. CDR3 length equals 14 residues.

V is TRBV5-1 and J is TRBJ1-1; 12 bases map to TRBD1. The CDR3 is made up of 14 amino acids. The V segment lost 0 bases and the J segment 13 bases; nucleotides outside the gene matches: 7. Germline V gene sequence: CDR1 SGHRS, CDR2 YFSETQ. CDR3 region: CASSLDGTGGFGFF. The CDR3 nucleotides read TGCGCCAGCAGCTTGGATGGGACAGGGGGCTTTGGTTTCTTT.

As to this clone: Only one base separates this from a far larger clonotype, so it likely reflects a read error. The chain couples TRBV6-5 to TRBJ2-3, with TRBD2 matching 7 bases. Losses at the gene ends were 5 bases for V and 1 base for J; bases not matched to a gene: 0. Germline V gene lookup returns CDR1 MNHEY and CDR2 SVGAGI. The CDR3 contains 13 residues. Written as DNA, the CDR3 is TGTGCCAGCAGTCGGGGGGGCACAGATACGCAGTATTTT. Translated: CASSRGGTDTQYF.

The CDR3 coding sequence is TGTGCCAGCCTGAGGGCTTCTGGGGCCAACGTCCTGACTTTC. Amino acids: CASLRASGANVLTF. V is TRBV18 and J is TRBJ2-6, with D possibly being TRBD2 (5 bases). The CDR3 has 14 residues. Looked up from germline, CDR1 is KGHSH and CDR2 is LQKENI. V was trimmed by 8 bases and J by 1 base, leaving 9 bases between them.